The rows below give T cell receptor beta chains drawn from one sample of a study of blood T cell repertoires in COVID-19. Profiling relied on immunoSEQ multiplex PCR, and the TCRdb table lists in-frame clones only, not all of them. The sample includes about 160,000 clones, around 82% of them seen just once. Sample: peripheral blood. Receptor source: a woman in her thirties or forties with COVID-19, enrolled during active disease. The CDR3 runs from the conserved cysteine through the conserved F or W. D genes are given only for firm matches. The size of a clone is reported for some rows only, either as once, few or many, or as a class for expanded clones.

V: TRBV27
D: TRBD1
size: .
J: TRBJ1-4
length: 15
CDR3: CASSSLDRVGEKLFF
DNA: TGTGCCAGCAGTTCCCTCGACAGGGTCGGTGAAAAACTGTTTTTT

V: TRBV11-2
D: .
size: once
J: TRBJ2-5
length: 16
CDR3: CASSLELNGRQETQYF
DNA: TGTGCCAGCAGCTTAGAACTTAATGGGAGACAAGAGACCCAGTACTTC

V: TRBV11-2
D: TRBD2
size: .
J: TRBJ2-2
length: 15
CDR3: CASSPRGGLTGELFF
DNA: TGTGCCAGCAGCCCCCGGGGGGGCCTAACCGGGGAGCTGTTTTTT

V: TRBV7-3
D: TRBD2
size: once
J: TRBJ2-5
length: 12
CDR3: CAGGGEGETQYF
DNA: TGTGCCGGTGGAGGGGAGGGCGAGACCCAGTACTTC

V: TRBV5-1
D: .
size: .
J: TRBJ2-7
length: 16
CDR3: CASSLAAGPTPYEQYF
DNA: TGCGCCAGCAGCTTGGCTGCAGGCCCCACACCCTACGAGCAGTACTTC

V: TRBV27
D: .
size: .
J: TRBJ1-2
length: 15
CDR3: CASSPRDAKNYGYTF
DNA: TGTGCCAGCAGTCCGCGGGACGCAAAAAACTATGGCTACACCTTC

V: TRBV21-1
D: .
size: .
J: TRBJ1-5
length: 18
CDR3: CASSKEKGQGPSNQPQHF
DNA: TGTGCCAGCAGCAAAGAAAAGGGACAGGGGCCCAGCAATCAGCCCCAGCATTTT

V: TRBV3-1/TRBV3-2
D: TRBD2
size: .
J: TRBJ2-4
length: 19
CDR3: CASSQDPLLAGGPKNIQYF
DNA: TGTGCCAGCAGCCAAGACCCCCTACTAGCGGGAGGGCCCAAAAACATTCAGTACTTC

V: TRBV24-1
D: TRBD1
size: .
J: TRBJ2-3
length: 18
CDR3: CATASSNRGPTSLDTQYF
DNA: TGTGCCACCGCTTCCTCCAACAGGGGGCCGACCAGCTTGGATACGCAGTATTTT

V: TRBV11-2
D: .
size: .
J: TRBJ1-2
length: 13
CDR3: CASSHTGLDGYTF
DNA: TGTGCCAGCAGCCATACAGGGTTGGATGGCTACACCTTC

V: TRBV19
D: TRBD1
size: .
J: TRBJ2-2
length: 16
CDR3: CASSSPGGANTGELFF
DNA: TGTGCCAGTAGTTCACCAGGGGGTGCGAACACCGGGGAGCTGTTTTTT

V: TRBV29-1
D: TRBD1
size: .
J: TRBJ1-2
length: 12
CDR3: CSVEDRDYGYTF
DNA: TGCAGCGTTGAGGACAGGGACTATGGCTACACCTTC

V: TRBV27
D: TRBD2
size: .
J: TRBJ2-1
length: 17
CDR3: CASRTSPRTRGNNEQFF
DNA: TGTGCCAGCAGAACCTCCCCGCGGACTAGGGGCAACAATGAGCAGTTCTTC

V: TRBV25-1
D: .
size: .
J: TRBJ1-6
length: 15
CDR3: CASSDRSSYNSPLHF
DNA: TGTGCCAGCAGTGATAGGAGCTCCTATAATTCACCCCTCCACTTT

V: TRBV10-1
D: TRBD1
size: few
J: TRBJ2-1
length: 16
CDR3: CASSEILGTGPNEQFF
DNA: TGCGCCAGCAGTGAGATACTTGGGACAGGGCCGAATGAGCAGTTCTTC

V: TRBV19
D: TRBD1
size: .
J: TRBJ1-2
length: 15
CDR3: CASSMGQGPNYGYTF
DNA: TGTGCCAGTAGTATGGGACAGGGCCCTAACTATGGCTACACCTTC

V: TRBV2
D: TRBD1
size: .
J: TRBJ1-5
length: 13
CDR3: CASSEDRGRPQHF
DNA: TGTGCCAGCAGTGAAGACAGGGGACGGCCCCAGCATTTT

V: TRBV5-1
D: TRBD2
size: .
J: TRBJ2-1
length: 16
CDR3: CASSRILAGSDNEQFF
DNA: TGCGCCAGCAGCCGTATACTAGCGGGGTCAGACAATGAGCAGTTCTTC

V: TRBV2
D: .
size: .
J: TRBJ1-5
length: 12
CDR3: CASSAHNQPQHF
DNA: TGTGCCAGCAGTGCCCATAATCAGCCCCAGCATTTT

V: TRBV29-1
D: .
size: .
J: TRBJ1-2
length: 14
CDR3: CSALNLQSNYGYTF
DNA: TGCAGCGCACTTAATCTACAGAGTAACTATGGCTACACCTTC

V: TRBV3-1/TRBV3-2
D: .
size: .
J: TRBJ2-3
length: 14
CDR3: CASSQGGYTDTQYF
DNA: TGTGCCAGCAGCCAAGGCGGGTACACAGATACGCAGTATTTT

V: TRBV6-2/TRBV6-3
D: .
size: .
J: TRBJ2-3
length: 15
CDR3: CASSLIQGFTDTQYF
DNA: TGTGCCAGCAGCCTCATACAGGGATTCACAGATACGCAGTATTTT

V: TRBV3-1/TRBV3-2
D: TRBD1
size: .
J: TRBJ1-2
length: 16
CDR3: CASSRGQAQNNYGYTF
DNA: TGTGCCAGCAGCCGGGGACAGGCCCAGAATAACTATGGCTACACCTTC

V: TRBV18
D: .
size: .
J: TRBJ2-2
length: 14
CDR3: CASSAIGDTGELFF
DNA: TGTGCCAGCTCAGCCATAGGGGACACCGGGGAGCTGTTTTTT

V: TRBV30
D: .
size: .
J: TRBJ2-1
length: 13
CDR3: CAWSPGVAGEQFF
DNA: TGTGCCTGGAGCCCCGGGGTGGCGGGTGAGCAGTTCTTC

V: TRBV7-9
D: .
size: .
J: TRBJ2-3
length: 13
CDR3: CASSLVLADTQYF
DNA: TGTGCCAGCAGCTTAGTCTTGGCCGATACGCAGTATTTT

V: TRBV5-4
D: .
size: .
J: TRBJ2-6
length: 15
CDR3: CASSPKEAGANVLTF
DNA: TGTGCCAGCAGCCCCAAAGAGGCTGGGGCCAACGTCCTGACTTTC

V: TRBV2
D: TRBD2
size: few
J: TRBJ2-5
length: 14
CDR3: CASSEVAGGETQYF
DNA: TGTGCCAGCAGTGAGGTAGCGGGGGGAGAGACCCAGTACTTC

V: TRBV27
D: .
size: .
J: TRBJ1-6
length: 15
CDR3: CASRTASFYNSPLHF
DNA: TGTGCCAGCAGGACAGCTAGTTTTTATAATTCACCCCTCCACTTT

V: TRBV11-2
D: TRBD1
size: .
J: TRBJ1-4
length: 15
CDR3: CASSSTGTANEKLFF
DNA: TGTGCCAGCAGTTCCACCGGGACAGCTAATGAAAAACTGTTTTTT

V: TRBV10-3
D: .
size: .
J: TRBJ2-1
length: 14
CDR3: CAIREDSSYNEQFF
DNA: TGTGCCATCAGGGAGGATAGCTCCTACAATGAGCAGTTCTTC

V: TRBV3-1/TRBV3-2
D: TRBD2
size: .
J: TRBJ2-5
length: 20
CDR3: CASSQVGGGLAGRGGETQYF
DNA: TGTGCCAGCAGCCAAGTGGGCGGAGGACTAGCGGGAAGAGGGGGAGAGACCCAGTACTTC

V: TRBV7-8
D: .
size: .
J: TRBJ1-2
length: 12
CDR3: CASSPAGGGYTF
DNA: TGTGCCAGCAGCCCCGCGGGGGGGGGCTACACCTTC

V: TRBV7-9
D: .
size: once
J: TRBJ2-7
length: 13
CDR3: CASSYRDPYEQYF
DNA: TGTGCCAGCAGCTACAGGGATCCCTACGAGCAGTACTTC

V: TRBV19
D: .
size: .
J: TRBJ2-5
length: 14
CDR3: CASSIDPGVETQYF
DNA: TGTGCCAGTAGTATAGACCCGGGAGTGGAGACCCAGTACTTC

V: TRBV27
D: .
size: .
J: TRBJ1-5
length: 15
CDR3: CASSTPVWSHQPQHF
DNA: TGTGCCAGCAGTACCCCGGTGTGGTCCCATCAGCCCCAGCATTTT

V: TRBV20-1
D: TRBD1
size: .
J: TRBJ1-1
length: 17
CDR3: CSATDPTGGRGDTEAFF
DNA: TGCAGTGCTACTGATCCCACAGGGGGCAGAGGAGACACTGAAGCTTTCTTT

V: TRBV21-1
D: .
size: .
J: TRBJ2-2
length: 20
CDR3: CASSKVRFLAGVPNTGELFF
DNA: TGTGCCAGCAGCAAAGTCCGTTTCCTAGCGGGAGTTCCGAACACCGGGGAGCTGTTTTTT

V: TRBV28
D: TRBD1
size: .
J: TRBJ1-2
length: 16
CDR3: CASSELSQGENYGYTF
DNA: TGTGCCAGCAGCGAATTGAGTCAGGGGGAGAACTATGGCTACACCTTC

V: TRBV2
D: TRBD2
size: .
J: TRBJ2-1
length: 15
CDR3: CASRSTSGVSNEQFF
DNA: TGTGCCAGCAGGTCCACTAGCGGGGTATCCAATGAGCAGTTCTTC

V: TRBV27
D: .
size: .
J: TRBJ2-5
length: 13
CDR3: CASSPNRAETQYF
DNA: TGTGCCAGCAGTCCAAACAGGGCTGAGACCCAGTACTTC

V: TRBV2
D: TRBD1
size: many
J: TRBJ1-2
length: 15
CDR3: CASKLDRKGFYGYTF
DNA: TGTGCCAGCAAATTGGACAGGAAAGGCTTCTATGGCTACACCTTC

V: TRBV6-5
D: TRBD1
size: few
J: TRBJ1-5
length: 13
CDR3: CASSIQGDQPQHF
DNA: TGTGCCAGCAGTATACAGGGGGATCAGCCCCAGCATTTT

V: TRBV6-5
D: TRBD2
size: .
J: TRBJ2-3
length: 15
CDR3: CASSYTAGGPDTQYF
DNA: TGTGCCAGCAGTTATACGGCGGGGGGACCAGATACGCAGTATTTT

V: TRBV5-4
D: TRBD2
size: .
J: TRBJ2-2
length: 16
CDR3: CASSFGLAGLTGELFF
DNA: TGTGCCAGCAGCTTTGGACTAGCGGGATTGACCGGGGAGCTGTTTTTT

V: TRBV6-1
D: TRBD2
size: .
J: TRBJ2-3
length: 16
CDR3: CASSDLLAGVVDTQYF
DNA: TGTGCCAGCAGTGATCTGTTAGCGGGAGTTGTAGATACGCAGTATTTT

V: TRBV10-3
D: TRBD1
size: .
J: TRBJ1-5
length: 11
CDR3: CAISNGQDPYF
DNA: TGTGCCATCAGTAACGGACAGGACCCTTATTTT

V: TRBV7-9
D: TRBD1
size: .
J: TRBJ1-6
length: 15
CDR3: CASSLTGQITSPLHF
DNA: TGTGCCAGCAGCTTAACGGGACAGATTACTTCACCCCTCCACTTT

V: TRBV6-5
D: .
size: .
J: TRBJ2-5
length: 13
CDR3: CASNHRYQETQYF
DNA: TGTGCCAGCAACCACAGGTACCAAGAGACCCAGTACTTC

V: TRBV11-2
D: TRBD1
size: .
J: TRBJ1-4
length: 16
CDR3: CASSSGQLTTNEKLFF
DNA: TGTGCCAGCAGCTCGGGACAGCTCACAACTAATGAAAAACTGTTTTTT

V: TRBV19
D: TRBD1
size: .
J: TRBJ1-2
length: 12
CDR3: CASRYQGDGYTF
DNA: TGTGCCAGTAGATATCAGGGGGATGGCTACACCTTC

V: TRBV7-2
D: .
size: .
J: TRBJ1-2
length: 15
CDR3: CASSFTGPANYGYTF
DNA: TGTGCCAGCAGCTTTACTGGGCCAGCTAACTATGGCTACACCTTC

V: TRBV6-1
D: .
size: once
J: TRBJ1-1
length: 15
CDR3: CASSEAPGTTTEAFF
DNA: TGTGCCAGCAGTGAAGCACCCGGGACTACCACTGAAGCTTTCTTT

V: TRBV9
D: TRBD2
size: .
J: TRBJ2-3
length: 16
CDR3: CASSAGTSGSTDTQYF
DNA: TGTGCCAGCAGCGCCGGGACTAGCGGTAGCACAGATACGCAGTATTTT

V: TRBV27
D: .
size: .
J: TRBJ2-3
length: 12
CDR3: CASSPRGDTQYF
DNA: TGTGCCAGCAGTCCCCGCGGAGATACGCAGTATTTT

V: TRBV12-3/TRBV12-4
D: .
size: .
J: TRBJ1-1
length: 13
CDR3: CASSFTGKAEAFF
DNA: TGTGCCAGCAGTTTTACAGGGAAGGCTGAAGCTTTCTTT

V: TRBV30
D: TRBD1
size: .
J: TRBJ1-6
length: 15
CDR3: CAWRDRGPNNSPLHF
DNA: TGTGCCTGGAGGGACAGGGGACCCAATAATTCACCCCTCCACTTT

V: TRBV12-3/TRBV12-4
D: .
size: .
J: TRBJ1-1
length: 13
CDR3: CATTPGRNTEAFF
DNA: TGTGCCACCACCCCTGGGAGGAACACTGAAGCTTTCTTT

V: TRBV7-9
D: .
size: .
J: TRBJ1-2
length: 13
CDR3: CASSLDERTGYTF
DNA: TGTGCCAGCAGCTTAGACGAGCGCACGGGCTACACCTTC